This T cell receptor (beta chain) was sequenced during a study of blood T cell repertoires in COVID-19 (dated by TCRdb to the early 2020s). Regarding the complete study: Collaborator samples came from the United States, Italy and Spain and covered acute and convalescent phases of COVID-19. The repertoires were made available in a free public database intended to serve as a resource for research on the immune response to SARS-CoV-2. Where HLA class I and class II types were available, the types were taken from metadata supplied by the sample provider, not from assay-based typing. Samples came from the ongoing ImmuneRACE study (first 160 participants) plus 1,254 subjects from 6 global collaborators. Subjects who had been exposed to COVID-19, were actively infected with it, or had recovered from it provided the deeply sampled blood TCRbeta repertoires that made up the dataset. Sample metadata almost always included a de-identified subject ID, COVID-19 status, age in years and sex. The material from the prospective study consisted of cDNA or gDNA derived from T cells, B-cell-depleted T cells, or PBMCs. The investigation overall reported the following: Clinical and demographic metadata were provided uncurated, with the amount varying by source and participant.

The immunoSEQ Assay, a bias-controlled multiplex PCR, was used to amplify TCRbeta CDR3 regions from genomic DNA. The original methods were these. Within the assay, amplification of reference gene primers was used to estimate how many nucleated cells each sample contained. To quantify the absolute abundance of each unique TCRbeta CDR3 rearrangement, sequence reads were collapsed and filtered. Productive Simpson clonality was computed per sample as the square root of Simpson's diversity index over productive rearrangements. What TCRdb holds here is the immuneACCESS table cut down to in-frame rearrangements. Part of the clones is not present; checked against another copy, under half of the missing clones reflect an unresolved V gene, and the others are unexplained. V, J and clone size reflect that table, while D and trimming were determined from the DNA. Within this sample are some 97,000 clones, with about nine tenths of them counted one time only. 5.1% of the sample goes to the ten largest clones.

Between the V and J ends, shortened by 4 bases and 7 bases respectively, the junction contains 13 bases. From the cysteine up to the phenylalanine, the CDR3 has a length of 13 residues. Of all the DNA, just the CDR3 is kept, 39 bases in frame from base 1. For CDR1 and CDR2, the germline V gene lists KGHDR and SFDVKD. The collaborating institutions used their own protocols to collect whole blood in K2EDTA tubes. Collaborator samples were shipped for TCRbeta analysis as frozen whole blood, isolated PBMCs, or DNA extracted from either sample type. Concerning this clone itself: Its antigen is unknown. No much larger clone exists at a distance of one base, and base qualities are not known.

Rearrangement joined TRBV24-1 to TRBJ2-7; perhaps TRBD2 is the D gene, with 6 bases matching. The sample taken for sequencing was peripheral blood. The TCR comes from a man aged 45-60 years with acute or convalescent COVID-19. The DNA sequence is TGTGCCACCAGTGAGGGGGGACGGACAGAGCAGTACTTC. It is translated as CATSEGGRTEQYF.